This entry lists 23 T cell receptor beta chains sequenced from one sample in a study of beta chain features in type 1 diabetes. Findings and limits, study-wide: Among patients with Type 1 diabetes, TCRB CDR3s were moderately but significantly shorter in every one of the four CD4+ subsets.

Expressed TCRB transcripts were sequenced because the entire RNA isolate underwent reverse transcription. Libraries were prepared by immunoSEQ multiplex PCR; TCRdb keeps only in-frame clonotypes and omits some of them. The data contain about 120,000 clones, less than 20% of them singletons. These receptors' antigens are unknown. The sample consisted of central memory CD4+ T cells from blood. These receptors all stem from a man aged 25 to 45 with type 1 diabetes.

Ten or more counts support this clone. J is TRBJ2-3 and V is TRBV4-2, with D uncertain. Germline V lookup: CDR1 LGHNA, CDR2 YNFKEQ. Trimming cost V 4 bases and J 4 bases, with 6 bases left between them. CDR3 length: 12 amino acids. The CDR3 sequence: CASSPGPDTQYF. CDR3 nucleotide sequence: TGTGCCAGCAGCCCTGGACCAGATACGCAGTATTTT.

This clone was counted a few times. V is TRBV4-2 and J is TRBJ2-3; D gene ambiguous. Germline CDR1 is LGHNA and CDR2 is YNFKEQ. The CDR3 runs 13 residues. V was clipped by 1 base and J by 6 bases, with 8 bases between them. The CDR3: CASSQAPGDTQYF. DNA of the CDR3: TGTGCCAGCAGCCAAGCCCCGGGCGATACGCAGTATTTT.

For the CDR3, the DNA is TGTGCCAGCAGTTACTGGGGTAGTAATGAAAAACTGTTTTTT. It codes for CASSYWGSNEKLFF. The genes are TRBV6-5 and TRBJ1-4; D gene uncertain. The germline CDR1 and CDR2 sequences are MNHEY and SVGAGI. CDR3 size: 14 residues. Trimming shortened V by 1 base and J by 4 bases, and 7 bases separated the two germline ends.

In nucleotides, the CDR3 is TGTGCCAGCAGCGCCCGAGGGGACTTGAATTCACCCCTCCACTTT. Protein product: CASSARGDLNSPLHF. The chain employs TRBV9 and TRBJ1-6; a possible D gene is TRBD1 (5 bases). CDR3 length equals 15 residues. V gave up 3 bases and J gave up 7 bases, with 14 bases separating them. CDR1 is SGDLS and CDR2 is YYNGEE in the germline V gene.

The J gene is TRBJ2-3, the V gene TRBV11-2; 14 bases are shared with TRBD2. Germline V gene sequence: CDR1 SGHAT, CDR2 FQNNGV. The CDR3 runs 17 residues. V shed 5 bases, J shed 0 bases, and the junction held 4 bases outside the gene matches. CDR3 DNA: TGTGCCAGCAGCCTGGGACTAGCGGGGGCTAGCACAGATACGCAGTATTTT. Its protein product is CASSLGLAGASTDTQYF.

This chain uses TRBV11-2 with TRBJ1-4, with D hard to call. CDR1 and CDR2 from the germline V gene are SGHAT and FQNNGV. The CDR3 has 14 amino acids. Trimming shortened V by 0 bases and J by 4 bases, and 6 bases separated the two germline ends. The CDR3 DNA reads as TGTGCCAGCAGCTTAGAGGGCGGTAATGAAAAACTGTTTTTT. It yields the protein CASSLEGGNEKLFF.

The gene calls are TRBV19 and TRBJ2-1, with 11 positions matching TRBD2. Germline-derived CDR1 and CDR2 are LNHDA and SQIVND (reference sequence). The CDR3 sequence is 14 residues long. J gave up 4 bases and V 4 bases, and 0 bases lay outside the gene matches. The CDR3 reads CASSTSGGYNEQFF. DNA of the CDR3: TGTGCCAGTAGTACTAGCGGGGGGTACAATGAGCAGTTCTTC. The variable domain in full, with the rest retrieved from reference TRBV19 and TRBJ2-1, is DGGITQSPKYLFRKEGQNVTLSCEQNLNHDAMYWYRQDPGQGLRLIYYSQIVNDFQKGDIAEGYSVSREKKESFPLTVTSAQKNPTAFYLCASSTSGGYNEQFFGPGTRLTVL.

This clone was seen many times. V is TRBV7-9 and J is TRBJ2-1; 9 bases agree with TRBD1. V was pared by 1 base and J by 6 bases, with 7 bases of the junction left unmatched. In germline, CDR1 is SEHNR, CDR2 FQNEAQ (reference sequence). This CDR3 contains 16 residues. DNA for the CDR3: TGTGCCAGCAGCTTAGGGGGACAGGGTTTCTCCAATGAGCAGTTCTTC. It yields the protein CASSLGGQGFSNEQFF.

In its sample, this clone was seen a few times. The rearrangement joins TRBV7-2 to TRBJ1-2, with 7 bases that match TRBD1. The CDR3 loop spans 14 amino acids. Germline V gene sequence: CDR1 SGHTA, CDR2 FQGNSA. J was trimmed by 4 bases and V by 4 bases; bases with no gene match: 6. The CDR3 loop is CASSSAQGGYGYTF. The CDR3 DNA sequence: TGTGCCAGCAGCTCCGCTCAGGGGGGCTATGGCTACACCTTC.

This clone was counted many times. This sequence joins TRBV29-1 and TRBJ2-7; possibly TRBD1 for D (5 bases). The CDR3 is made up of 13 amino acids. The V end was cut by 6 bases, the J end by 6 bases, with 18 bases between. Germline CDR1 SQVTM, CDR2 ANQGSEA. CDR3: CSVVRTLRGEQYF. The CDR3 nucleotides read TGCAGCGTGGTGAGAACCCTTAGGGGCGAGCAGTACTTC.

This rearrangement joins TRBV10-3 to TRBJ2-1, with 9 bases fitting TRBD1. This CDR3 is 14 amino acids long. The germline CDR1 and CDR2 sequences are ENHRY and SYGVKD. The V gene end was trimmed by 2 bases and the J gene end by 5 bases; junction bases not matched to a gene: 1. CDR3: CAISERDRDNEQFF. The CDR3 bases are TGTGCCATCAGTGAGAGGGACAGGGACAATGAGCAGTTCTTC.

There are a few counts of this clone. This chain connects TRBV7-3 to TRBJ1-1, with D possibly TRBD1 on 5 matching bases. V was trimmed by 5 bases and J by 1 base, leaving 11 bases between them. The CDR3 is made up of 14 amino acids. The germline V gene encodes CDR1 SGHTA and CDR2 FQGTGA. CDR3 DNA: TGTGCCAGCAGCCCGGGACGGCAGAACACTGAAGCTTTCTTT. It codes for CASSPGRQNTEAFF.

The rearrangement joins TRBV7-2 to TRBJ1-5, with 8 bases lining up with TRBD1. Germline CDR1 SGHTA, CDR2 FQGNSA. The CDR3 loop spans 13 amino acids. V lost 4 bases and J lost 6; bases outside the gene matches: 2. The CDR3 region has the DNA TGTGCCAGCAGCTCACAGGGGGGTCAGCCCCAGCATTTT. Translation: CASSSQGGQPQHF.

The chain joins TRBV29-1 to TRBJ1-2; possibly TRBD1 for D (5 bases). Between the trimmed V and J ends, which lost 1 base and 8 bases, there was a span of 14 bases. Germline V gives CDR1 SQVTM, CDR2 ANQGSEA. There are 13 residues in the CDR3. The CDR3 coding sequence is TGCAGCGTTGAAGTGCGCAGAGGGGAAGGCTACACCTTC. Translating it yields CSVEVRRGEGYTF.

Only a few counts were recorded for this clone. V gene TRBV7-9 combines with J gene TRBJ1-1; D possibly corresponds to TRBD1 (6 bases). The CDR3 sequence is 14 residues long. The V gene's germline CDR1 is SEHNR and CDR2 FQNEAQ (reference sequence). Trimming cost V 5 bases and J 4 bases, with 14 bases left between them. The CDR3 DNA follows: TGTGCCAGCAGCCCCACAGGGAAGTCCACTGAAGCTTTCTTT. This gives the protein CASSPTGKSTEAFF.

The chain carries TRBV2 and TRBJ1-4; D call uncertain. CDR1 and CDR2 (germline): SNHLY, FYNNEI. This CDR3 has 13 residues. The CDR3 DNA reads TGTGCTTCAAAGGGAGCAACTAATGAAAAACTGTTTTTT. Protein sequence: CASKGATNEKLFF.

This chain uses TRBV5-6 with TRBJ1-5; no clear D gene. This CDR3 is 12 amino acids long. V lost 1 base and J 5 bases, leaving 4 bases between the germline ends. Germline CDR1 and CDR2: SGHDT and YYEEEE. This chain's CDR3 is CASSLSDQPQHF. The CDR3 coding sequence is TGTGCCAGCAGCTTGTCAGATCAGCCCCAGCATTTT.

Only a few counts were recorded for this clone. This rearrangement joins TRBV7-2 to TRBJ2-3; TRBD1 matches at 8 bases. Germline CDR1 reads SGHTA; CDR2 reads FQGNSA. The trim removed 5 bases at V and 1 base at J, leaving 8 bases unmatched. The CDR3 totals 16 residues. CDR3 sequence reads: CASSLNSGQGTDTQYF. The CDR3 DNA is TGTGCCAGCAGCCTAAACTCGGGACAGGGCACAGATACGCAGTATTTT.

This chain uses TRBV7-2 with TRBJ2-7; the D gene is possibly TRBD1 (5 bases). Per the germline V gene, CDR1 is SGHTA and CDR2 is FQGNSA. V lost 2 bases to trimming and J lost 7 bases, with 12 bases between them. This CDR3 is built from 13 residues. CDR3 in amino acids: CASSLLEQGEQYF. The CDR3 region has the DNA TGTGCCAGCAGCTTATTGGAGCAGGGAGAGCAGTACTTC.

This clone has just a few counts. This chain joins TRBV4-3 and TRBJ2-3; the D gene is possibly TRBD1 (5 bases). CDR3 length: 16 amino acids. V shed 0 bases and J shed 3 bases, with 13 bases lying between them. Germline values: CDR1 LGHNA, CDR2 YSLEER. The CDR3 nucleotides read TGCGCCAGCAGCCAAGAAACCAGGGCGAGGACAGATACGCAGTATTTT. This encodes CASSQETRARTDTQYF.

This clone occurred a few times. The gene calls are TRBV29-1 and TRBJ1-5; D is unresolved. This CDR3 has 13 amino acids. Per germline, CDR1 SQVTM and CDR2 ANQGSEA. Trimming took 2 bases from V and 7 from J, leaving 12 bases between them. The CDR3 coding sequence is TGCAGCGTTGAAACTATCCCAGGACAGCCCCAGCATTTT. Encoded protein: CSVETIPGQPQHF.

V gene TRBV5-1 combines with J gene TRBJ1-2; possible D gene TRBD1, 6 bases. Germline assignment: CDR1 SGHRS and CDR2 YFSETQ. Trimming cost V 5 bases and J 2 bases, with 10 bases left between them. The CDR3 is 13 amino acids. Here the CDR3 DNA reads TGCGCCAGCAGGAAGGACAGCAACTATGGCTACACCTTC. Translating gives CASRKDSNYGYTF. The entire variable domain, with the rest obtained from reference TRBV5-1 and TRBJ1-2, is as follows: KAGVTQTPRYLIKTRGQQVTLSCSPISGHRSVSWYQQTPGQGLQFLFEYFSETQRNKGNFPGRFSGRQFSNSRSEMNVSTLELGDSALYLCASRKDSNYGYTFGSGTRLTVV.

This clone has more than one count but fewer than ten. V usage is TRBV19 and J usage is TRBJ2-1; D remains ambiguous. V was trimmed by 2 bases and J by 4 bases, leaving 6 bases between them. CDR1 LNHDA and CDR2 SQIVND come from the germline V gene (reference sequence). The CDR3 has 13 residues. CDR3 coding DNA: TGTGCCAGTAGTATATCCGGGTACAATGAGCAGTTCTTC. It translates to CASSISGYNEQFF.